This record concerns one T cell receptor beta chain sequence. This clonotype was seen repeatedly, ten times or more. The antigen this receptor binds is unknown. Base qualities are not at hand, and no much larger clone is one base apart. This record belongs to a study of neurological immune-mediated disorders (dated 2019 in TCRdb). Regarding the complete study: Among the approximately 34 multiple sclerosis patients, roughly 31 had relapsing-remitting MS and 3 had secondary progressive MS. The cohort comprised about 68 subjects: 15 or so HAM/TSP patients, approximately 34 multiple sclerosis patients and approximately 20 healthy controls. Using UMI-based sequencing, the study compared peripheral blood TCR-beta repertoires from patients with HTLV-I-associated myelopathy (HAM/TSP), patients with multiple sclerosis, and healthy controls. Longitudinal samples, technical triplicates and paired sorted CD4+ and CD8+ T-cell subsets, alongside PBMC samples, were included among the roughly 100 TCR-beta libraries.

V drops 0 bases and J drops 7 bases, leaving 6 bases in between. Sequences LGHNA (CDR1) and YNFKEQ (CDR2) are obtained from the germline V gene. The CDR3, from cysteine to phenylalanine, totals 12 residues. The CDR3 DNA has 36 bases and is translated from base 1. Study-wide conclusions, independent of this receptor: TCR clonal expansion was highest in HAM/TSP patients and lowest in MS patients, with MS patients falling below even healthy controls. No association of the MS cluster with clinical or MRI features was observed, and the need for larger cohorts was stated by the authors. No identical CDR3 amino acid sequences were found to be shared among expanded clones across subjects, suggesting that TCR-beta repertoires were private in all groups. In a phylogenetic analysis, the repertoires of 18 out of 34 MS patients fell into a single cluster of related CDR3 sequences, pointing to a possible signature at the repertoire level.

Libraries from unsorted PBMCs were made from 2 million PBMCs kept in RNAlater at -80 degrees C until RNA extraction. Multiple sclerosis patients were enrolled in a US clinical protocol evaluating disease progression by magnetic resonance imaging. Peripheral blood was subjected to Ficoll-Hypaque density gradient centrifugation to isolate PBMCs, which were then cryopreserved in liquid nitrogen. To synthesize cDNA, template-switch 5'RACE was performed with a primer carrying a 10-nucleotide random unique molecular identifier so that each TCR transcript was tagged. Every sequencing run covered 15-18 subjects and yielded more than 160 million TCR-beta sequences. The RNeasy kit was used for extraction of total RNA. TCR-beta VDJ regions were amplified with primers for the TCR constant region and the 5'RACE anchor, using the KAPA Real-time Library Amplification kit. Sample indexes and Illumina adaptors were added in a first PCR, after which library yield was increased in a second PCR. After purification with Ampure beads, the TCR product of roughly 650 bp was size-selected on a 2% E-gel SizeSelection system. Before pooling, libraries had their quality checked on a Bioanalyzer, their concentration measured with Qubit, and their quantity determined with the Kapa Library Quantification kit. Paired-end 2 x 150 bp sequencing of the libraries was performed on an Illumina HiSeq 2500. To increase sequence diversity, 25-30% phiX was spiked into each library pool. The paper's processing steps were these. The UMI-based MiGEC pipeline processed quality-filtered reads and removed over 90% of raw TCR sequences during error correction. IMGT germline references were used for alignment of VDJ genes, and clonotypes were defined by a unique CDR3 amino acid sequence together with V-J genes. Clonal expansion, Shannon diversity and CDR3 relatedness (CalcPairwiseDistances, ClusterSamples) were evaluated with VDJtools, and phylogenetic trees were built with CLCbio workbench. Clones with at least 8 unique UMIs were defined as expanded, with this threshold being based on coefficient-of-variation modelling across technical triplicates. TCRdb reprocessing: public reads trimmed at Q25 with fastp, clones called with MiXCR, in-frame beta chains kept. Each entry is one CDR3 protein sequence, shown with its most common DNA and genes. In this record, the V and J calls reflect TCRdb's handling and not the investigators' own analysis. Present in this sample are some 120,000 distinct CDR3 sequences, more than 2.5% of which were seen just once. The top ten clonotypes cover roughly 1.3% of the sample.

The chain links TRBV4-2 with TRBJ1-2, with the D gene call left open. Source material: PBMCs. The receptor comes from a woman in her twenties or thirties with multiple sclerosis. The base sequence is TGTGCCAGCAGCCAAGACCAAACTGGCTACACCTTC. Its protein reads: CASSQDQTGYTF.